Listed below are T cell receptor beta chains from one sample, sequenced in a study of blood T cell repertoires in COVID-19. Sequencing used immunoSEQ multiplex PCR; TCRdb keeps in-frame clones, though not all of them. The table shows over 150,000 clones, with less than 80% occurring only once. The sequencing sample was made of peripheral blood. All receptors derive from a woman between 50 and 59 years old with acute or convalescent COVID-19. The CDR3 runs from the conserved cysteine through the conserved F or W. The order of the fields is V gene, J gene, D gene, CDR3 length, clone size, CDR3 DNA, CDR3 protein. The D gene is left open where the match is weak. For some rows the clone size is stated as once, few or many, or as a class when expanded; others skip it.

TRBV18,TRBJ2-2,NA,15,once,TGTGCCAGCTCACCTCCGGCACGGGGCACCGGGGAGCTGTTTTTT,CASSPPARGTGELFF
TRBV5-1,TRBJ2-1,TRBD2,15,once,TGCGCCAGCAGCTTAGCGGGGGGAGAGTACAATGAGCAGTTCTTC,CASSLAGGEYNEQFF
TRBV5-5,TRBJ1-3,TRBD1,14,NA,TGTGCCAGCAGCCCCGGGACAGCGAAAAACACCATATATTTT,CASSPGTAKNTIYF
TRBV19,TRBJ1-5,NA,14,NA,TGTGCCAGTAGTACCACAGGTAGGAGTCAGCCCCAGCATTTT,CASSTTGRSQPQHF
TRBV18,TRBJ1-2,NA,14,NA,TGTGCCAGCTCACCTCAGGACAACCCCTATGGCTACACCTTC,CASSPQDNPYGYTF
TRBV5-1,TRBJ2-7,NA,15,NA,TGCGCCAGCAGCACCTATCAAGGGAGTGCCTACGAGCAGTACTTC,CASSTYQGSAYEQYF
TRBV6-6,TRBJ1-6,TRBD1,16,NA,TGTGCCAGCAGTTACTCCACAGGGGAGACCGATTCACCCCTCCACTTT,CASSYSTGETDSPLHF
TRBV18,TRBJ2-5,TRBD2,17,NA,TGTGCCAGCTCACCCCCGAGACTAGCGGGAGTCCAAGAGACCCAGTACTTC,CASSPPRLAGVQETQYF
TRBV18,TRBJ1-4,NA,15,NA,TGTGCCAGCTCGGACACTGGACGGTTTAATGAAAAACTGTTTTTT,CASSDTGRFNEKLFF
TRBV7-2,TRBJ2-1,NA,14,NA,TGTGCCAGCAGCTCCACGACGGGTTACAATGAGCAGTTCTTC,CASSSTTGYNEQFF
TRBV28,TRBJ2-1,TRBD2,18,NA,TGTGCCAGCAGTTTAGACACCCTACTAGCGGGAGGGTCTAATGAGCAGTTCTTC,CASSLDTLLAGGSNEQFF
TRBV19,TRBJ1-5,NA,13,NA,TGTGCCATCTCACGGGGATTCAATCAGCCCCAGCATTTT,CAISRGFNQPQHF
TRBV7-9,TRBJ2-2,NA,15,NA,TGTGCCAGCAGCCCAGAGGCCTACAACACCGGGGAGCTGTTTTTT,CASSPEAYNTGELFF
TRBV25-1,TRBJ1-6,NA,15,NA,TGTGCCAGCATGGGGAGTTTCTCCTATAATTCACCCCTCCACTTT,CASMGSFSYNSPLHF
TRBV14,TRBJ2-1,NA,12,NA,TGTGCCAGCAGCCCGAGTTTGTCTGAGCAGTTCTTC,CASSPSLSEQFF
TRBV5-1,TRBJ2-2,TRBD2,15,NA,TGCGCCAGCAGCCAGACTAGCGGACACACCGGGGAGCTGTTTTTT,CASSQTSGHTGELFF
TRBV27,TRBJ1-4,NA,14,NA,TGTGCCAGCAGTCCCTGGGACACAAATGAAAAACTGTTTTTT,CASSPWDTNEKLFF
TRBV30,TRBJ2-3,TRBD1,16,NA,TGTGCCTGGAGTGGAAAGGACAGGGGTGGCACAGATACGCAGTATTTT,CAWSGKDRGGTDTQYF
TRBV2,TRBJ2-7,NA,12,NA,TGTGCCAGCAGTGACAGGGGAGGGGAGCAGTACTTC,CASSDRGGEQYF
TRBV6-5,TRBJ1-1,NA,14,NA,TGTGCCAGCAGTCTTTCGGGAGGGAACACTGAAGCTTTCTTT,CASSLSGGNTEAFF
TRBV9,TRBJ2-5,TRBD2,17,NA,TGTGCCAGCAGCGCCGGACTAGCGGGAGGGATCCAAGAGACCCAGTACTTC,CASSAGLAGGIQETQYF
TRBV6-2/TRBV6-3,TRBJ1-5,NA,17,NA,TGTGCCAGCAGCCCCCATAGAAGGGAGGATAGCAATCAGCCCCAGCATTTT,CASSPHRREDSNQPQHF
TRBV6-6,TRBJ1-4,NA,15,NA,TGTGCCAGCAGTTCACCTAAGGGGGAGGGAGAAAAACTGTTTTTT,CASSSPKGEGEKLFF
TRBV6-5,TRBJ1-3,NA,15,NA,TGTGCCAGCAGTCGGGGAGCATACTCTGGAAACACCATATATTTT,CASSRGAYSGNTIYF
TRBV7-6,TRBJ1-3,NA,16,few,TGTGCCAGCAGCTCGGGAGTTCAGGGTGCTGGAAACACCATATATTTT,CASSSGVQGAGNTIYF
TRBV27,TRBJ1-2,TRBD1,17,NA,TGTGCCAGCAGTTTATTCGGGCGGGACAGAGGCAACTATGGCTACACCTTC,CASSLFGRDRGNYGYTF
TRBV12-3/TRBV12-4,TRBJ1-2,TRBD1,13,NA,TGTGCCAGCAGTTTCGGGACAGTCAAAGGCTACACCTTC,CASSFGTVKGYTF
TRBV2,TRBJ1-4,NA,14,NA,TGTGCCAGCAGTGGTAGGACAGCTAATGAAAAACTGTTTTTT,CASSGRTANEKLFF
TRBV7-7,TRBJ2-3,TRBD2,15,NA,TGTGCTAGCAGCTTGACTAGCGGGGGGCTAGATACGCAGTATTTT,CASSLTSGGLDTQYF
TRBV10-2,TRBJ2-7,TRBD1,13,NA,TGCGCCACCTCCGGGACAGGGTATTCGCCGCAGTACTTC,CATSGTGYSPQYF
TRBV3-1/TRBV3-2,TRBJ1-6,TRBD1,14,NA,TGTGCCAGCAGCCTCGGACAGGGCAGTTCACCCCTCCACTTT,CASSLGQGSSPLHF
TRBV7-2,TRBJ2-1,TRBD2,19,once,TGTGCCAGCAGCTCGCGAGGGACTAGCGGGACCAGCTCCTACAATGAGCAGTTCTTC,CASSSRGTSGTSSYNEQFF
TRBV11-2,TRBJ2-1,NA,14,NA,TGTGCCAGCAGCTTAGATTGGGCGAATAATGAGCAGTTCTTC,CASSLDWANNEQFF
TRBV2,TRBJ2-5,TRBD2,15,NA,TGTGCCAGCTCCACTAGCGGGAGAGGAGGAGAGACCCAGTACTTC,CASSTSGRGGETQYF
TRBV2,TRBJ2-2,TRBD1,15,NA,TGTGCCAGCAGTTGGGACAGGGGGGGGACCGGGGAGCTGTTTTTT,CASSWDRGGTGELFF
TRBV3-1/TRBV3-2,TRBJ2-3,NA,15,NA,TGTGCCAGCCTCGGAAGGGGGATCAGCACAGATACGCAGTATTTT,CASLGRGISTDTQYF
TRBV19,TRBJ1-5,NA,13,NA,TGTGCCAGTAGTGCCCGGCGGGAACAGCCCCAGCATTTT,CASSARREQPQHF
TRBV10-3,TRBJ1-2,NA,13,NA,TGTGCCATCAGTGACGGGCAGGGCTATGGCTACACCTTC,CAISDGQGYGYTF
TRBV11-3,TRBJ2-1,NA,13,NA,TGTGCCAGCAGCTTAATACTAGATAGTGAGCAGTTCTTC,CASSLILDSEQFF
TRBV6-5,TRBJ1-2,TRBD1,12,NA,TGTGCCAGCATAGGGACAGATTATGGCTACACCTTC,CASIGTDYGYTF
TRBV19,TRBJ2-7,NA,14,once,TGTGCCAGTAGTATATCCCCCGTGACCAGGGAGCAGTACTTC,CASSISPVTREQYF
TRBV11-2,TRBJ2-5,NA,13,NA,TGTGCCAGCGCATGGGGGCGAGGAAAGACCCAGTACTTC,CASAWGRGKTQYF
TRBV6-2/TRBV6-3,TRBJ1-1,TRBD1,17,NA,TGTGCCAGCAGCCGACAGGGGACATGGGGTATGAACACTGAAGCTTTCTTT,CASSRQGTWGMNTEAFF
TRBV9,TRBJ2-1,TRBD2,15,NA,TGTGCCAGCAGTGCCACTAGCGGGCTATACAATGAGCAGTTCTTC,CASSATSGLYNEQFF
TRBV19,TRBJ2-2,TRBD1,15,NA,TGTGCCAGTAGTGGACAGGTCTTTAACACCGGGGAGCTGTTTTTT,CASSGQVFNTGELFF
TRBV28,TRBJ2-7,NA,11,NA,TGTGCCAGCAGTAGCGACCGAGGATCGTACTTC,CASSSDRGSYF
TRBV6-5,TRBJ1-6,NA,14,few,TGTGCCAGCAGACCACTAGCGGGTAATTCACCCCTCCACTTT,CASRPLAGNSPLHF
TRBV19,TRBJ1-5,TRBD1,18,NA,TGTGCCAGTAGTGTCCCGTTGGACAGGGGGGTCGTTAGTCAGCCCCAGCATTTT,CASSVPLDRGVVSQPQHF
TRBV28,TRBJ1-5,NA,13,NA,TGTGCCAGCAGTCTGCTCCAGGGGCAGCCCCAGCATTTT,CASSLLQGQPQHF
TRBV10-1,TRBJ2-2,NA,17,NA,TGCGCCAGCAGTGACTTGGAAGGGGCAGGAGAGACCGGGGAGCTGTTTTTT,CASSDLEGAGETGELFF
TRBV7-2,TRBJ1-5,TRBD1,14,NA,TGTGCCAGCAGCGCTACAGGGGGCAATCAGCCCCAGCATTTT,CASSATGGNQPQHF
TRBV5-1,TRBJ2-2,TRBD2,17,many,TGCGCCAGCAGCGGATCTAGCGGGGGCCCGGGGACCGGGGAGCTGTTTTTT,CASSGSSGGPGTGELFF
TRBV28,TRBJ2-1,TRBD2,17,NA,TGTGCCAGCAGTTTACTTCACGGGACTAGCGGGGACAATGAGCAGTTCTTC,CASSLLHGTSGDNEQFF
TRBV6-5,TRBJ1-5,NA,15,NA,TGTGCCAGCAGTCCACAGGGCTATAGCAATCAGCCCCAGCATTTT,CASSPQGYSNQPQHF